One sample yielded the 15 T cell receptor beta chains listed below, sequenced in a study of CD8+ T cells in alopecia areata. Reverse transcription of extracted RNA yielded cDNA, which provided the sequencing template. Data came from immunoSEQ multiplex PCR; TCRdb stores just in-frame clones and leaves some out. This sample comprises roughly 120,000 clones, none seen once only. The sequenced sample was lesional skin. Receptor source: a C3H/HeJ mouse with alopecia areata. For the strain, the MHC haplotype given is H2-k.

In its sample, this clone was seen a few times. The genes and germline here are from mouse. The read stops 4 residues short of the end of the CDR3; the missing end is completed from the germline J gene. V is TRBV1 and J is TRBJ2-3, with D possibly matching TRBD1 (6 bases). The CDR3 loop spans 13 amino acids. Germline V gives CDR1 NSQYPW, CDR2 LRSPGD (reference sequence). V was cut by 6 bases and J by 3 bases, with 10 bases left in between. The CDR3 loop is CTCRTGRAETLYF. The sequenced CDR3 bases are TGCACCTGCAGGACAGGCCGGGCAGAA.

As regards this clone: Gene labels here are mouse ones. The sequenced fragment ends 4 residues before the CDR3 boundary, so the rest is inferred from the germline J gene. The chain uses TRBV13-3 and TRBJ2-3, with 8 bases identical to TRBD2. Germline V lookup: CDR1 NNHDY, CDR2 SYVADS. The CDR3 covers 14 residues. V shed 5 bases and J 3 bases; nucleotides not matched to a gene: 5. CDR3 DNA, as far as it was read: TGTGCCAGCAGCGGACTGGGTTGGGCAGAA. Protein product: CASSGLGWAE. The entire CDR3 protein reads CASSGLGWAETLYF.

Note on this clone: Gene names are the mouse ones. Sequencing ends 4 residues short of the CDR3 end; the germline J gene provides the rest. The chain uses TRBV13-3 and TRBJ1-2; 9 nucleotides match TRBD1. Germline values: CDR1 NNHDY, CDR2 SYVADS. CDR3 size: 14 residues. The CDR3 bases that were read are TGTGCCAGCAGTGGCAACAGGGGGCGTTCC. Translation gives CASSGNRGRS. The complete CDR3 sequence is CASSGNRGRSDYTF.

This clone was seen a few times. The listed genes are named as in mouse. From the germline J gene comes the end of the CDR3, since the read stops 4 residues before it. The genes are TRBV1 and TRBJ1-1; 8 nucleotides line up with TRBD1. CDR1 and CDR2 from the germline V gene are NSQYPW and LRSPGD (reference sequence). The CDR3 totals 12 residues. CDR3 loop: CTCSTGGTEVFF. The CDR3 DNA, read in part, is TGCACCTGCAGTACAGGGGGAACA.

About this clone itself: Gene labels here are mouse ones. The CDR3 is cut off 4 residues early in the read; its end comes from the germline J gene. The rearrangement joins TRBV13-3 to TRBJ2-5, with 11 bases lining up with TRBD2. CDR1 NNHDY and CDR2 SYVADS come from the germline V gene. The CDR3 is made up of 17 amino acids. J lost 0 bases, V lost 3 bases, and 6 bases had no gene match. CDR3 in amino acids: CASSGRDWGYNQDTQYF. The sequenced part of the CDR3 DNA is TGTGCCAGCAGTGGCCGGGACTGGGGGTATAACCAAGAC. The variable domain in full, completed from reference TRBV13-3 and TRBJ2-5, reads EAAVTQSPRSKVAVTGGKVTLSCHQTNNHDYMYWYRQDTGHGLRLIHYSYVADSTEKGDIPDGYKASRPSQENFSLILELASLSQTAVYFCASSGRDWGYNQDTQYFGPGTRLLVL.

This clone showed up just a few times. Gene names denote mouse genes. The missing CDR3 end, 4 residues past where the read stops, is filled in from the germline J gene. The V gene is TRBV19, the J gene TRBJ1-2; possible D gene TRBD1, 5 bases. Germline V gene sequence: CDR1 FNHDT, CDR2 SITEND (reference sequence). The CDR3 spans 12 residues. Incomplete CDR3 DNA: TGTGCCAGCAGGGACTGGGGGGGC. Protein product: CASRDWGG. The complete CDR3 protein is CASRDWGGDYTF. The whole variable domain, remainder taken from reference TRBV19 and TRBJ1-2, is GGIITQTPKFLIGQEGQKLTLKCQQNFNHDTMYWYRQDSGKGLRLIYYSITENDLQKGDLSEGYDASREKKSSFSLTVTSAQKNEMAVFLCASRDWGGDYTFGSGTRLLVI.

This clone was observed a handful of times. TCRdb lists a protein that is different at residue 11 from the translated DNA; the protein given here uses the DNA translation. Genes here carry mouse names. Coverage ceases 3 residues before the CDR3 finishes, and the germline J gene fills in the end. The rearrangement uses TRBV13-3 and TRBJ1-3; D is uncertain. The germline V and J ends were trimmed by 7 bases and 0 bases, with 11 bases remaining between them. CDR1 is NNHDY and CDR2 is SYVADS in the germline V gene. The CDR3 runs to 14 residues. The DNA read from the CDR3 is TGTGCCAGCGTGGAGACACATTCTGGAAATACG. This encodes CASVETHSGNT. The whole CDR3 sequence reads CASVETHSGNTLYF.

A remark on this clone: Germline and genes here are mouse. The read terminates 4 residues ahead of where the CDR3 ends, so the germline J gene completes it. The rearrangement links TRBV19 to TRBJ2-3; 12 bases match TRBD2. V lost 4 bases and J lost 2; bases outside the gene matches: 5. The CDR3 is 16 residues long. Germline V gene lookup returns CDR1 FNHDT and CDR2 SITEND (reference sequence). The CDR3 region is CASSSGLGGVAETLYF. Partial CDR3 DNA: TGTGCCAGCAGTTCGGGACTGGGGGGTGTTGCAGAA.

With regard to this clone: Mouse gene names apply. The read falls 4 residues short of the CDR3 end, and the missing part is taken from the germline J gene. This chain joins TRBV19 and TRBJ1-2; TRBD1 is a possible D gene (6 bases). The CDR3 runs to 15 residues. The V and J ends lost 0 bases and 0 bases respectively, with 9 bases between them. Germline V lookup: CDR1 FNHDT, CDR2 SITEND (reference sequence). The CDR3 reads CASSIGGGANSDYTF. CDR3 bases read: TGTGCCAGCAGTATAGGAGGGGGTGCAAACTCC.

Worth noting for this clone: Gene names are mouse gene names. The read terminates 4 residues ahead of where the CDR3 ends, so the germline J gene completes it. V and J are TRBV13-1 and TRBJ1-1; tentative D call: TRBD1 (5 bases). CDR1 NSHNY and CDR2 SYGAGN come from the germline V gene. The CDR3 extends over 15 amino acids. The part of the CDR3 DNA that was read is TGTGCCAGCAGTCCCCTACGGGACTGGGGGGGA. The encoded protein is CASSPLRDWGG. The full CDR3 reads CASSPLRDWGGEVFF.

Concerning this clone: Sequence at one end of the junction differs from germline and may be a read error. Germline and genes here are mouse. The CDR3 extends 4 residues past the end of the read, so its final part is completed from the germline J gene. The genes are TRBV17 and TRBJ2-5; 8 bases map to TRBD1. The CDR3 spans 14 residues. Germline values: CDR1 MNHDT, CDR2 YYDKIL. CDR3 DNA, as far as it was read: TGTGCTAGCAGAAACAGGGGGTACCAGGAC. Amino acid sequence: CASRNRGYQD. In full, the CDR3 reads CASRNRGYQDTQYF.

This clone was seen ten or more times. Mouse gene names apply. The CDR3 end is not reached by the read, which stops 4 residues before it; the germline J gene fills it in. The genes are TRBV13-1 and TRBJ2-3; D is perhaps TRBD1 (6 bases). CDR1 is NSHNY and CDR2 is SYGAGN in the germline V gene. CDR3 length: 16 residues. Between the trimmed V and J ends, which lost 0 bases and 0 bases, there was a span of 11 bases. CDR3 residues: CASSDEGTSSAETLYF. The covered CDR3 bases are TGTGCCAGCAGTGATGAGGGGACATCTAGTGCAGAA.

There are a few counts of this clone. Any gene name here is a mouse gene name. The CDR3 goes on 4 residues after the read ends, and that part is filled in from the germline J gene. V and J are TRBV19 and TRBJ1-2; the D gene is possibly TRBD1 (6 bases). The CDR3 loop spans 12 amino acids. The ends were cut back, 4 bases at V and 3 bases at J, with 7 bases in the middle. CDR1 FNHDT and CDR2 SITEND come from the germline V gene (reference sequence). CDR3 DNA (partial): TGTGCCAGCAGTCACAGGGACTCC. Translation: CASSHRDS. The entire CDR3 protein reads CASSHRDSDYTF.

This clone came up a few times. Gene labels here are mouse ones. The CDR3 end lies 4 residues beyond the end of the read and is filled in from the germline J gene. The V call is TRBV31, the J call TRBJ2-4; the D gene is possibly TRBD1 (6 bases). The CDR3 loop spans 14 amino acids. Germline values: CDR1 GKSSPN, CDR2 SITVG. The V end lost 0 bases, the J end lost 3 bases, and 10 bases lay between the germline ends. Incomplete CDR3 DNA: TGTGCCTGGAGTCTAGAGGGGGAGCAAAAC. It specifies CAWSLEGEQN. The CDR3, in full, reads CAWSLEGEQNTLYF.

There are many counts of this clone. Mouse germline and gene names are used. With the read ending 4 residues before the CDR3 end, the germline J gene is used to fill in that end. The chain links TRBV13-3 to TRBJ1-2; 7 bases match TRBD1. Unmatched junction bases numbered 6, after V lost 0 bases and J lost 1 base. Germline assignment: CDR1 NNHDY and CDR2 SYVADS. CDR3 length: 16 residues. CDR3 residues: CASSDADRAGNSDYTF. The CDR3 bases that were read are TGTGCCAGCAGTGATGCAGACAGGGCGGGAAACTCC.